This is a list of T cell receptor beta chains from one sample in a study of blood T cell repertoires in COVID-19. Sequencing used immunoSEQ multiplex PCR; TCRdb keeps in-frame clones, though not all of them. The table shows some 120,000 clones, with about 83% occurring only once. Sequencing was done on a sample of peripheral blood. The receptors here all came from a man between 60 and 75 years old with acute or convalescent COVID-19. Both conserved end residues are part of each CDR3. Fields, in order: V gene, D gene, clone size, J gene, CDR3 protein. D genes are given only for firm matches. Size tells how often a clone was seen (once, few, many) or the class of an expanded clone, and some rows leave it out.

>TRBV19|TRBD2|.|TRBJ2-7
CASKGSSGDSSYEQYF
>TRBV6-5|TRBD1|.|TRBJ2-7
CASSSGQGTYEQYF
>TRBV6-5|TRBD2|.|TRBJ2-5
CASRREGLGTQYF
>TRBV28|TRBD2|once|TRBJ2-1
CASSLSLGGSSRNEQFF
>TRBV12-3/TRBV12-4|TRBD1|.|TRBJ2-1
CASSPGQGNEQFF
>TRBV28|.|.|TRBJ2-7
CASSPGDEQYF
>TRBV25-1|TRBD1|.|TRBJ2-5
CASSEYSGQAGETQYF
>TRBV5-8|.|.|TRBJ1-1
CASSLTGQETAFF
>TRBV6-1|.|.|TRBJ1-1
CASSEPDWNTEAFF
>TRBV4-1|TRBD1|.|TRBJ1-3
CASSQGPGQMGNTIYF
>TRBV29-1|TRBD1|.|TRBJ1-1
CSVITGGLNTEAFF
>TRBV5-4|TRBD2|once|TRBJ2-1
CASSPGGPYNEQFF
>TRBV3-1/TRBV3-2|.|.|TRBJ2-5
CASSPGSWGGTQYF
>TRBV5-6|TRBD1|.|TRBJ1-2
CASSQAGTAGGYTF
>TRBV18|.|.|TRBJ1-4
CASSPNSGTNEKLFF
>TRBV5-1|TRBD2|many|TRBJ2-7
CASSPAGGRGSYEQYF
>TRBV5-5|TRBD1|.|TRBJ2-7
CASSLSFGTGASYEQYF
>TRBV28|TRBD2|.|TRBJ2-7
CASSSYTSGFYEQYF
>TRBV4-3|TRBD2|.|TRBJ2-1
CASSQAPTAGVNNEQFF
>TRBV10-2|TRBD2|few|TRBJ2-1
CASSPAAFRDYQAYNEQFF
>TRBV5-1|TRBD1|.|TRBJ1-4
CASSRGQGREKLFF
>TRBV19|TRBD2|.|TRBJ2-2
CASSRSGMNTGELFF
>TRBV6-2/TRBV6-3|TRBD2|.|TRBJ2-7
CASSTTTSGRYEQYF
>TRBV19|.|.|TRBJ1-1
CASSTTLQAGGTEAFF
>TRBV3-1/TRBV3-2|TRBD2|.|TRBJ2-5
CASSQDRAGGPQETQYF
>TRBV10-3|TRBD2|.|TRBJ2-3
CASRLAASTDTQYF
>TRBV7-8|.|.|TRBJ1-5
CASSLVGGTGQPQHF
>TRBV9|.|once|TRBJ2-2
CASTPLGTGELFF
>TRBV12-3/TRBV12-4|.|.|TRBJ2-3
CASSARGVDTQYF
>TRBV9|.|once|TRBJ2-2
CASSASGAGELFF
>TRBV2|TRBD1|.|TRBJ1-6
CASRPGQNSPLHF
>TRBV27|TRBD1|.|TRBJ2-2
CASSTQGQGYPGELFF
>TRBV9|TRBD1|.|TRBJ2-7
CASSVGQGASEQYF
>TRBV28|TRBD1|.|TRBJ1-2
CASSSRTGGPGYTF
>TRBV6-5|TRBD1|.|TRBJ2-7
CASSLKGQSYEQYF
>TRBV7-2|.|.|TRBJ2-1
CASSLRDNEQFF
>TRBV5-4|TRBD2|.|TRBJ2-1
CASSLGLAGDEQFF
>TRBV6-5|.|.|TRBJ1-6
CASSPPRQGNSPLHF